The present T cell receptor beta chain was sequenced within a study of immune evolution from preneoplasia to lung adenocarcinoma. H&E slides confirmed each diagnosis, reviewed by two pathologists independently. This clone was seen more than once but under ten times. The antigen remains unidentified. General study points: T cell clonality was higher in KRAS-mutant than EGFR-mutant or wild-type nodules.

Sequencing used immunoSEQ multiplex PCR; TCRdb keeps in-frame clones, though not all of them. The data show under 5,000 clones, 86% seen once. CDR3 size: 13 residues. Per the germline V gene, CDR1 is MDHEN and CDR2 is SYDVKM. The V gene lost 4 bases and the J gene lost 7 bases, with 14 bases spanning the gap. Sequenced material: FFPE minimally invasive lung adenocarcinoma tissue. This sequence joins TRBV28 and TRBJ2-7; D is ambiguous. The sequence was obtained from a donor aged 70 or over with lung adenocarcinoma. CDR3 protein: CASSSSLRWEQYF. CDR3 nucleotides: TGTGCCAGCAGTTCCTCCCTTCGGTGGGAGCAGTACTTC.